These 5 T cell receptor beta chains came from one sample sequenced in a study of T cell clones after liver transplantation. The protocol was immunoSEQ multiplex PCR, while the TCRdb copy is restricted to in-frame clones and leaves out a portion. The table records approximately 71,000 clones, 85% to 95% of them present only once. The specimen comprised CD4+ T cells from blood, sampled about 25 months after liver transplant. The origin of the receptors is a human patient who received a liver transplant. Some T cells may trace back to the graft donor.

The rearrangement joins TRBV9 to TRBJ2-2, with D possibly being TRBD1 (6 bases). V was shortened by 0 bases and J by 4 bases, with 16 bases between the two germline ends. There are 17 residues in the CDR3. Germline CDR1 reads SGDLS; CDR2 reads YYNGEE. Here the CDR3 reads CASSVGTGHAGTGELFF. CDR3 nucleotide sequence: TGTGCCAGCAGCGTAGGAACAGGGCACGCGGGCACCGGGGAGCTGTTTTTT.

The chain employs TRBV11-2 and TRBJ2-3; D not resolved. This CDR3 comprises 12 residues. Germline CDR1 and CDR2: SGHAT and FQNNGV. The germline V and J ends were trimmed by 5 bases and 5 bases, with 8 bases remaining between them. This chain's CDR3 is CASSPPGDTQYF. In DNA, the CDR3 is TGTGCCAGCAGCCCCCCGGGAGATACGCAGTATTTT.

The J gene is TRBJ2-1, the V gene TRBV29-1; 8 bases are a match to TRBD2. V lost 6 bases, J lost 9 bases, and 4 bases stayed unmatched. Looked up from germline, CDR1 is SQVTM and CDR2 is ANQGSEA. The CDR3 length is 11 residues. As DNA, the CDR3 is TGCAGCGTCCTCCGGGGGGGTGAGCAGTTCTTC. It translates to CSVLRGGEQFF.

The chain uses TRBV6-8 and TRBJ2-2, with 7 nucleotides matching TRBD2. The germline V gene has CDR1 MNHGY and CDR2 SAAAGT. The length of the CDR3 is 17 residues. V was clipped by 0 bases and J by 6 bases; unmatched bases: 10. The DNA for the CDR3 is TGTGCCAGCAGTTACTCGGCGGGAGAGGTGTTCCCCGGGGAGCTGTTTTTT. The encoded protein is CASSYSAGEVFPGELFF.

This clone was seen a single time. The chain uses TRBV19 and TRBJ2-4, with D possibly being TRBD2 (6 bases). The length of the CDR3 is 17 residues. CDR1 is LNHDA, CDR2 SQIVND, per germline (reference sequence). V was shortened by 7 bases and J by 6 bases, with 25 bases between the two germline ends. CDR3 sequence: CASTPRDRERRGNIQYF. CDR3 sequence (DNA): TGTGCCAGTACCCCGCGCGACCGAGAGAGGAGGGGAAACATTCAGTACTTC.